Below, 18 T cell receptor beta chains from the same sample are listed, as sequenced in a study of cytomegalovirus exposure and HLA in healthy donors. The PCR employed 60 Vbeta primers together with 13 Jbeta primers. Sequencing used immunoSEQ multiplex PCR; TCRdb keeps in-frame clones, though not all of them. This sample has about 34,000 clones; approximately 82% occur once, and the top ten carry about 10%. Sequencing was performed on PBMCs. These receptors all stem from a woman between 18 and 29 years old in good health and CMV-seropositive.

The CDR3 nucleotides are TGCGCCAGCAGCCAAGATGAGACAGGCATCTACGAGCAGTACTTC. The encoded protein is CASSQDETGIYEQYF. This sequence joins TRBV4-3 and TRBJ2-7, with D perhaps TRBD1 (6 bases). This CDR3 is 15 amino acids long. Germline loops: CDR1 LGHNA, CDR2 YSLEER. V lost 0 bases and J 3 bases, leaving 12 bases between the germline ends.

The genes are TRBV27 and TRBJ1-1, with D perhaps matching TRBD1 (5 bases). CDR3 length: 16 amino acids. Trimming took 4 bases from V and 0 from J, leaving 15 bases between them. The germline V gene encodes CDR1 MNHEY and CDR2 SMNVEV (reference sequence). The CDR3 loop reads CASSSSGRALNTEAFF. The CDR3 region has the DNA TGTGCCAGCAGTTCGTCGGGCAGGGCCCTGAACACTGAAGCTTTCTTT.

This rearrangement joins TRBV6-1 to TRBJ1-6, with D maybe TRBD1 (6 bases). The germline V gene has CDR1 MNHNS and CDR2 SASEGT. Trimming pared 10 bases from V and 1 base from J, leaving 11 bases between. The CDR3 loop spans 14 amino acids. CDR3 sequence reads: CATSTGSYNSPLHF. CDR3 bases: TGTGCCACTAGTACAGGGTCCTATAATTCACCCCTCCACTTT.

V and J are TRBV7-9 and TRBJ1-2; 9 bases line up with TRBD1. V dropped 5 bases and J dropped 4; count of bases not matched to a gene: 5. CDR1 is SEHNR, CDR2 FQNEAQ, per germline (reference sequence). This CDR3 region has 14 residues. CDR3 sequence: CASSRETGGYGYTF. DNA for the CDR3: TGTGCCAGCAGCCGTGAGACAGGGGGCTATGGCTACACCTTC.

The chain uses TRBV2 and TRBJ2-5, with 7 bases aligning to TRBD2. With 4 bases clipped from V and 3 bases from J, the junction kept 2 bases outside the gene matches. From germline, CDR1 is SNHLY and CDR2 FYNNEI. This CDR3 region has 13 residues. CDR3 in amino acids: CASSALAEETQYF. The CDR3 DNA follows: TGTGCCAGCAGTGCCCTAGCGGAAGAGACCCAGTACTTC.

The chain links TRBV6-1 to TRBJ2-2, with D unclear. This CDR3 region has 13 residues. V dropped 6 bases and J dropped 1 base, with 6 bases sitting between them. Germline CDR1 reads MNHNS; CDR2 reads SASEGT. CDR3 in amino acids: CASRAQNTGELFF. The CDR3 DNA sequence: TGTGCCAGCAGGGCCCAGAACACCGGGGAGCTGTTTTTT.

The V and J genes are TRBV5-4 and TRBJ2-3, with 7 bases aligning to TRBD1. V gave up 3 bases and J gave up 0 bases; unmatched junction bases: 13. Germline V lookup: CDR1 SGHNT, CDR2 YYREEE (reference sequence). The CDR3 length is 18 residues. DNA of the CDR3: TGTGCCAGCAGCTCGACAGGGATTCGAGATTATAGCACAGATACGCAGTATTTT. This codes for CASSSTGIRDYSTDTQYF.

The chain uses TRBV29-1 and TRBJ1-2; 8 nucleotides line up with TRBD1. Germline V gives CDR1 SQVTM, CDR2 ANQGSEA. The CDR3 is 16 amino acids. V dropped 3 bases and J dropped 0; count of bases not matched to a gene: 9. The CDR3 sequence: CSVDGTGQESNYGYTF. In DNA form, the CDR3 reads TGCAGCGTTGACGGGACAGGACAAGAATCTAACTATGGCTACACCTTC.

The V gene is TRBV7-6, the J gene TRBJ1-5; D is uncertain. V was clipped by 1 base and J by 0 bases, with 10 bases between them. This CDR3 is 16 amino acids long. CDR1 and CDR2 (germline): SGHVS, FNYEAQ. The CDR3 bases are TGTGCCAGCAGCTTAGAACCGGGGTATAGCAATCAGCCCCAGCATTTT. Protein product: CASSLEPGYSNQPQHF. The variable domain in full, with the rest retrieved from reference TRBV7-6 and TRBJ1-5, is GAGVSQSPRYKVTKRGQDVALRCDPISGHVSLYWYRQALGQGPEFLTYFNYEAQQDKSGLPNDRFSAERPEGSISTLTIQRTEQRDSAMYRCASSLEPGYSNQPQHFGDGTRLSIL.

The genes are TRBV28 and TRBJ2-7; TRBD2 matches at 12 bases. V shed 6 bases, J shed 1 base, and the junction held 4 bases outside the gene matches. CDR1 and CDR2 (germline): MDHEN, SYDVKM. The CDR3 runs 15 residues. CDR3 sequence (DNA): TGTGCCAGCAGCTTCGGACTAGCGGGATCCTACGAGCAGTACTTC. It yields the protein CASSFGLAGSYEQYF.

V is TRBV19 and J is TRBJ2-1; TRBD2 aligns across 7 bases. The CDR3 runs to 15 residues. CDR1 is LNHDA and CDR2 is SQIVND in the germline V gene (reference sequence). Trimming cost V 3 bases and J 3 bases; bases outside gene matches: 5. CDR3 sequence reads: CASSIMAGDYNEQFF. Here the CDR3 DNA reads TGTGCCAGTAGTATCATGGCGGGAGACTACAATGAGCAGTTCTTC.

The V and J genes are TRBV7-2 and TRBJ2-5, with 7 nucleotides matching TRBD2. The assigned J gene may be wrong: the sequence end matches TRBJ2-7 better. The CDR3 is made up of 15 amino acids. Germline CDR1 is SGHTA and CDR2 is FQGNSA. CDR3 DNA: TGTGCCAGCAGCTTAAGCGGGGCCAGCTCCTACGAGCAGTACTTC. This encodes CASSLSGASSYEQYF.

This clone was counted only a few times. The chain is built from TRBV6-6 and TRBJ2-7, with 8 bases aligning to TRBD1. CDR1 and CDR2 from the germline V gene are MNHNY and SVGAGI (reference sequence). CDR3 length equals 14 residues. With 6 bases clipped from V and 9 bases from J, the junction kept 13 bases outside the gene matches. CDR3 in amino acids: CASSPSGQGMRQYF. The DNA of the CDR3 is TGTGCCAGCAGCCCTTCTGGACAGGGTATGAGGCAGTACTTC.

This clone was counted once. This rearrangement joins TRBV6-5 to TRBJ1-4; no clear D. In germline, CDR1 is MNHEY, CDR2 SVGAGI. The ends were cut back, 6 bases at V and 7 bases at J, with 15 bases in the middle. This CDR3 comprises 14 residues. CDR3 amino acids: CASSPLMAGEKLFF. CDR3 DNA sequence: TGTGCCAGCAGCCCCCTAATGGCAGGTGAAAAACTGTTTTTT.

This chain joins TRBV12-5 and TRBJ2-2, with 10 positions matching TRBD2. The V and J ends lost 0 bases and 5 bases, in that order; junction bases with no gene match: 3. Germline V gene lookup returns CDR1 LGHNT and CDR2 FRNRAP. This CDR3 contains 16 residues. CDR3 nucleotide sequence: TGTGCTAGTGGTTTGGTCGGGACTAGCGTGACCGGGGAGCTGTTTTTT. Translated: CASGLVGTSVTGELFF.

The count of this clone is one. The gene calls are TRBV4-3 and TRBJ2-1; possible D gene TRBD2, 6 bases. This CDR3 has 19 residues. V lost 0 bases and J lost 5, with 23 bases in between. The germline V gene has CDR1 LGHNA and CDR2 YSLEER. CDR3 in amino acids: CASSQDYVAGLARDNEQFF. The CDR3 DNA sequence: TGCGCCAGCAGCCAAGATTACGTGGCGGGGCTTGCCAGAGACAATGAGCAGTTCTTC.

Concerning this clone itself: One junction end does not reproduce the germline sequence, and a read error may be involved. The rearrangement joins TRBV5-1 to TRBJ1-1; TRBD1 might be the D (5 bases). The CDR3 totals 13 residues. Germline V gene data show CDR1 as SGHRS and CDR2 as YFSETQ. CDR3 sequence (DNA): TGCGTCAGCAGCTTGGCGGGGGACCCGGGGGCTTTCTTT. Its translation is CVSSLAGDPGAFF.

The chain carries TRBV4-1 and TRBJ2-7; possibly TRBD2 for D (8 bases). The CDR3 spans 17 residues. The V gene lost 0 bases and the J gene lost 2 bases, with 17 bases spanning the gap. The germline gives CDR1 MGHRA, CDR2 YSYEKL. The CDR3 bases are TGCGCCAGCAGCCAAGATTTCCCCGGGAGGGGGCCCTACGAGCAGTACTTC. Translated, it gives CASSQDFPGRGPYEQYF.